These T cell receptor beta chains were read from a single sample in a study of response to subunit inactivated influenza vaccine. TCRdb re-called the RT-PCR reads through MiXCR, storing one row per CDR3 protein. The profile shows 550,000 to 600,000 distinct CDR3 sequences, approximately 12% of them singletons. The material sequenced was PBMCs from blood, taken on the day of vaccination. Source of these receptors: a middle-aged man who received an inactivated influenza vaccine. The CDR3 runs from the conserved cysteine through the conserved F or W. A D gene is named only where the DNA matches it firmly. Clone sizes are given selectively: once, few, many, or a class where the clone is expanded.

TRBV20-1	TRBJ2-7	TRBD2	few	TGCAGTGCTAGACTAGCGGCTTCCTACGAGCAGTACTTC	CSARLAASYEQYF
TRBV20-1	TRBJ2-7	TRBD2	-	TGCAGTGCTAGAGACCACGGGGGGGGATCCTACGAGCAGTACTTC	CSARDHGGGSYEQYF
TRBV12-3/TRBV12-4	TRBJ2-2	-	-	TGTGCCAGCACTCCTGGGGGTTCGGGCGGGAAGGGCACCGGGGAGCTGTTTTTT	CASTPGGSGGKGTGELFF
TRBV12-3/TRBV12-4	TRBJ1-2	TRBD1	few	TGTGCCAGCAGTTTGGGCAGGGGGGCCGGCTACACCTTC	CASSLGRGAGYTF
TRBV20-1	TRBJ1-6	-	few	TGCAGTGCTAGAGATTTAGGAGGGATTTTTTCACCCCTCCACTTT	CSARDLGGIFSPLHF
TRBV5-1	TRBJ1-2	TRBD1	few	TGCGCCAGCAGCTTGGCCCGGGGACAGGGGGACTATGGCTACACCTTC	CASSLARGQGDYGYTF
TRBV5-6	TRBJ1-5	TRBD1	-	TGTGCCAGCAGCTCCCGACAGGGGAATCAGCCCCAGCATTTT	CASSSRQGNQPQHF
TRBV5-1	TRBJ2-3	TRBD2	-	TGCGCCAGCAGCTTGGCTCTGACTAGCGGGAGCACAGATACGCAGTATTTT	CASSLALTSGSTDTQYF
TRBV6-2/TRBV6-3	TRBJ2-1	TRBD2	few	TGTGCCAGCAGCTCCCCCCTAGCGGGCAATGAGCAGTTCTTC	CASSSPLAGNEQFF
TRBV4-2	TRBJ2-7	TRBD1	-	TGTGCCAGCAGCCAAGCTGGGGACAGGGGACGGTACGAGCAGTACTTC	CASSQAGDRGRYEQYF
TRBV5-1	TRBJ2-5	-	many	TGCGCCAGTACTCGGGATCCCGTACAAGAGACCCAGTACTTC	CASTRDPVQETQYF
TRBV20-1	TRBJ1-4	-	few	TGCAGTGCTATTGAGGAAAAACTGTTTTTT	CSAIEEKLFF
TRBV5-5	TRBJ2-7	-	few	TGTGCCAGCAGCTTGGATGGTGTGGGGCCCTACGAGCAGTACTTC	CASSLDGVGPYEQYF
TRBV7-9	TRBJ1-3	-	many	TGTGCCAGCAGCTTAGGCGTGGGTCCGGGAAACACCATATATTTT	CASSLGVGPGNTIYF
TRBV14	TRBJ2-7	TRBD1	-	TGTGCCAGCAGCCACCGACAGGGGGGGGACTACGAGCAGTACTTC	CASSHRQGGDYEQYF
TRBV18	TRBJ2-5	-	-	TGTGCCAGCTCACCACCGGTTCAGGATAACCAAGAGACCCAGTACTTC	CASSPPVQDNQETQYF